This entry lists 32 T cell receptor beta chains sequenced from one sample in a study of T cells in Graves' hyperthyroidism and ophthalmopathy. TCR beta CDR3 regions were amplified from RNA. TCR CDR3 underwent first-round RT-PCR with the HTBI primer set. TCRdb reanalysed the multiplex PCR reads using MiXCR and keeps one entry per CDR3 protein. The sample has more than 550,000 distinct CDR3 sequences, around 20% seen once; the top ten hold over 15%. The specimen sequenced was blood. The receptors stem from a woman aged 50 to 65 with Graves' hyperthyroidism that later progressed to Graves' ophthalmopathy.

The rearrangement joins TRBV6-1 to TRBJ2-7; 10 bases match TRBD2. The trim removed 2 bases at V and 7 bases at J, leaving 14 bases unmatched. CDR3 length: 17 amino acids. Germline assignment: CDR1 MNHNS and CDR2 SASEGT. The CDR3 DNA sequence: TGTGCCAGCAGTGAACGAGCAGCGGGGGGGGGGCTTAGGGAGCAGTACTTC. Protein product: CASSERAAGGGLREQYF.

This clonotype was found a few times. This rearrangement joins TRBV11-2 to TRBJ1-5; TRBD1 matches 8 bases. Germline CDR1 SGHAT, CDR2 FQNNGV. J gave up 3 bases and V 5 bases, and 6 bases lay outside the gene matches. This CDR3 has 15 residues. This CDR3 is CASSPTGAFNQPQHF. The CDR3 nucleotides are TGTGCCAGCAGCCCGACAGGGGCCTTCAATCAGCCCCAGCATTTT.

This clonotype came up many times. J is TRBJ1-5 and V is TRBV15; D gene uncertain. The CDR3 has 15 amino acids. The V end lost 0 bases, the J end lost 3 bases, and 9 bases lay between the germline ends. Germline V gene data show CDR1 as LNHNV and CDR2 as YYDKDF (reference sequence). CDR3 sequence: CATSRDMADNQPQHF. The CDR3 coding sequence is TGTGCCACCAGCAGAGATATGGCGGACAATCAGCCCCAGCATTTT.

This chain connects TRBV6-1 to TRBJ2-7; TRBD1 agrees at 7 bases. In germline, CDR1 is MNHNS, CDR2 SASEGT. V dropped 0 bases and J dropped 2; count of bases not matched to a gene: 13. The CDR3 has 18 residues. CDR3 in DNA: TGTGCCAGCAGTGAAGCTCGGGCAGGGGGTATATTTCCCTACGAGCAGTACTTC. This gives the protein CASSEARAGGIFPYEQYF.

This clonotype was observed at least ten times. This chain connects TRBV11-3 to TRBJ2-7; 9 positions agree with TRBD1. In germline, CDR1 is SGHNT, CDR2 YENEEA. CDR3 length equals 14 residues. Trimming took 5 bases from V and 3 from J; bases not matched to a gene: 5. The CDR3 loop reads CASSHRDRDYEQYF. DNA for the CDR3: TGTGCCAGCAGCCACCGGGACAGGGACTACGAGCAGTACTTC.

This chain joins TRBV20-1 and TRBJ2-7; 7 positions match TRBD1. The CDR3 contains 13 residues. The trim removed 3 bases at V and 3 bases at J, leaving 5 bases unmatched. Germline values: CDR1 DFQATT, CDR2 SNEGSKA (reference sequence). The CDR3 reads CSARGQSNYEQYF. For the CDR3, the DNA is TGCAGTGCTAGGGGACAGAGCAACTACGAGCAGTACTTC.

This clonotype was recorded many times. This chain uses TRBV7-2 with TRBJ2-7; D gene unclear. CDR3 size: 15 residues. Germline values: CDR1 SGHTA, CDR2 FQGNSA. V lost 3 bases to trimming and J lost 0 bases, with 12 bases between them. The DNA for the CDR3 is TGTGCCAGCAGCTTTCCCCGGAACCTCTCCTACGAGCAGTACTTC. Translation gives CASSFPRNLSYEQYF.

This clonotype has at least ten counts. Germline is not matched at one junction end, which may reflect a read error. The J gene is TRBJ2-3, the V gene TRBV12-3 or TRBV12-4, with 7 bases matching TRBD1. This CDR3 spans 15 amino acids. Here the CDR3 reads CASSLGQGGTDTQYF. CDR3 DNA sequence: TGTGCCAGCAGCTTAGGCCAGGGGGGCACAGATACGCAGTATTTT.

The chain links TRBV12-3 or TRBV12-4 to TRBJ2-3; D gene uncertain. CDR3 length equals 14 residues. V shed 4 bases and J shed 6 bases, with 14 bases lying between them. The CDR3 is CASSSTVGSDTQYF. The CDR3 bases are TGTGCCAGCAGTTCCACGGTTGGTTCGGATACGCAGTATTTT.

V and J are TRBV27 and TRBJ1-1; perhaps TRBD1 as D (5 bases). CDR1 is MNHEY, CDR2 SMNVEV, per germline (reference sequence). The CDR3 has 16 residues. V was shortened by 0 bases and J by 3 bases, with 14 bases between the two germline ends. CDR3 residues: CASSLSLGGTHTEAFF. DNA for the CDR3: TGTGCCAGCAGTTTATCGCTGGGGGGGACGCACACTGAAGCTTTCTTT.

This clonotype was detected many times. CDR3 DNA: TGTGCCAGCAGCCCCGCCGTCCTTAACTATGGCTACACCTTC. The encoded protein is CASSPAVLNYGYTF. This sequence joins TRBV11-2 and TRBJ1-2; no firm D call. V was cut by 5 bases and J by 1 base, with 11 bases left in between. From germline, CDR1 is SGHAT and CDR2 FQNNGV. The CDR3 runs to 14 residues.

This chain connects TRBV6-1 to TRBJ1-1; D might be TRBD1 (5 bases). Germline CDR1 and CDR2: MNHNS and SASEGT. The V and J ends lost 5 bases and 3 bases respectively, with 13 bases between them. CDR3 length equals 14 residues. The CDR3 bases are TGTGCCAGCAGTTCTGGTAGGGGATACACTGAAGCTTTCTTT. Translating gives CASSSGRGYTEAFF.

The chain uses TRBV20-1 and TRBJ2-6, with 9 bases lining up with TRBD1. The CDR3 sequence is 17 residues long. V shed 2 bases and J 0 bases; nucleotides not matched to a gene: 5. Per germline, CDR1 DFQATT and CDR2 SNEGSKA (reference sequence). CDR3 nucleotides: TGCAGTGCTAGAACCGACAGGGGGGACTCTGGGGCCAACGTCCTGACTTTC. Its protein product is CSARTDRGDSGANVLTF.

Many counts were recorded for this clonotype. This chain links TRBV12-3 or TRBV12-4 with TRBJ1-2, with 7 positions matching TRBD1. The CDR3 spans 14 residues. After removal of 2 bases from V and 4 bases from J, the junction contained 4 bases not matched to a gene. The chain's CDR3 is CASSLKGAVYGYTF. The CDR3 DNA reads TGTGCCAGCAGTTTAAAGGGGGCTGTCTATGGCTACACCTTC.

The V gene is TRBV7-2, the J gene TRBJ2-5; D gene ambiguous. In germline, CDR1 is SGHTA, CDR2 FQGNSA. V was clipped by 1 base and J by 0 bases, with 12 bases between them. CDR3 length: 16 amino acids. In DNA, the CDR3 is TGTGCCAGCAGCTTAGAAGGTTACAGCTACCAAGAGACCCAGTACTTC. Protein product: CASSLEGYSYQETQYF.

This clonotype has just a few counts. The chain joins TRBV20-1 to TRBJ1-2; D is undetermined. The CDR3 covers 15 residues. Trimming left V 4 bases short and J 5 bases short, with 20 bases between. Per the germline V gene, CDR1 is DFQATT and CDR2 is SNEGSKA (reference sequence). The chain's CDR3 is CSAIVNGLKTYGYTF. CDR3 in DNA: TGCAGTGCTATCGTCAACGGCCTCAAAACTTATGGCTACACCTTC.

This clonotype turned up a few times. This rearrangement joins TRBV13 to TRBJ2-7; 11 positions match TRBD2. Germline V CDR1 and CDR2: PRHDT, FYEKMQ (reference sequence). Unmatched junction bases numbered 4, after V lost 6 bases and J lost 3 bases. The CDR3 totals 14 residues. The CDR3 loop is CASSGLAGGYEQYF. CDR3 nucleotides: TGTGCCAGCAGTGGCCTAGCGGGGGGCTACGAGCAGTACTTC.

V and J are TRBV20-1 and TRBJ1-1; D might be TRBD1 (5 bases). From germline, CDR1 is DFQATT and CDR2 SNEGSKA (reference sequence). The CDR3 loop spans 14 amino acids. The V end lost 0 bases, the J end lost 6 bases, and 14 bases lay between the germline ends. In DNA form, the CDR3 reads TGCAGTGCTAGAGATGGGCAGGGAGGCGCTGAAGCTTTCTTT. Protein sequence: CSARDGQGGAEAFF.

This clonotype appeared many times. This chain connects TRBV10-1 to TRBJ2-7; possibly TRBD1 for D (6 bases). Per the germline V gene, CDR1 is WNHNN and CDR2 is SYGVQD (reference sequence). Deletions cut 2 bases from V and 3 bases from J, with 17 bases between. CDR3 length: 16 residues. The CDR3 region has the DNA TGCGCCAGCAGTGAGGGGGGAACAGGGAGTGTCTACGAGCAGTACTTC. Encoded protein: CASSEGGTGSVYEQYF.

This clonotype was picked up a small number of times. The chain is built from TRBV5-1 and TRBJ2-7; 7 positions agree with TRBD2. The CDR3 is 12 amino acids. Germline trimming cut 4 bases from V and 5 bases from J; bases unmatched to any gene: 3. From germline, CDR1 is SGHRS and CDR2 YFSETQ. The CDR3 is CASSAGRDEQYF. In DNA, the CDR3 is TGCGCCAGCAGCGCGGGGAGGGACGAGCAGTACTTC.

In its sample, this clonotype was seen many times. The chain has TRBV5-6 and TRBJ1-6, with 7 bases that match TRBD1. The J segment lost 7 bases and the V segment lost 0 bases, leaving 4 bases of the junction unmatched. CDR3 length: 15 amino acids. Germline CDR1 SGHDT, CDR2 YYEEEE. This chain's CDR3 is CASSLDRGYNSPLHF. CDR3 sequence (DNA): TGTGCCAGCAGCTTGGACAGGGGATACAATTCACCCCTCCACTTT.

This clonotype was seen at least ten times. This chain uses TRBV29-1 with TRBJ2-3, with TRBD1 matching over 11 bases. CDR3 size: 17 residues. With V trimmed by 2 bases and J by 6 bases, 13 bases remained unmatched. The germline V gene has CDR1 SQVTM and CDR2 ANQGSEA. This CDR3 reads CSVESLGTGGRQDTQYF. The CDR3 bases are TGCAGCGTTGAAAGCTTGGGGACAGGGGGGAGGCAGGATACGCAGTATTTT.

This clonotype was counted between two and nine times. V is TRBV6-1 and J is TRBJ1-4; D is unresolved. Per the germline V gene, CDR1 is MNHNS and CDR2 is SASEGT. The CDR3 has 15 amino acids. V was pared by 4 bases and J by 3 bases, with 12 bases between. CDR3 DNA sequence: TGTGCCAGCAGTGTCTTCAATGGGGCTAATGAAAAACTGTTTTTT. This encodes CASSVFNGANEKLFF.

This clonotype turned up a few times. The chain employs TRBV27 and TRBJ2-2, with 7 nucleotides matching TRBD1. The germline CDR1 and CDR2 sequences are MNHEY and SMNVEV (reference sequence). The CDR3 is made up of 16 amino acids. V dropped 6 bases and J dropped 5; count of bases not matched to a gene: 12. The CDR3 loop is CASRETGTARTGELFF. DNA for the CDR3: TGTGCCAGCAGGGAGACCGGGACAGCCAGAACCGGGGAGCTGTTTTTT.

The rearrangement links TRBV12-3 or TRBV12-4 to TRBJ2-6, with unresolved D. V lost 6 bases and J 1 base, leaving 16 bases between the germline ends. This CDR3 region has 17 residues. The CDR3 protein is CASSPPAWVSGANVLTF. Here the CDR3 DNA reads TGTGCCAGCAGCCCGCCAGCTTGGGTATCTGGGGCCAACGTCCTGACTTTC.

This chain links TRBV6-1 with TRBJ1-6; D uncertain. The CDR3 contains 14 residues. Trimming removed 2 bases from V and 6 bases from J, with 8 bases in between. Germline-derived CDR1 and CDR2 are MNHNS and SASEGT. The CDR3 region is CASSELQFNSPLHF. The CDR3 DNA reads TGTGCCAGCAGTGAACTACAGTTTAATTCACCCCTCCACTTT.

There are a few counts of this clonotype. The chain joins TRBV5-1 to TRBJ2-1; 11 bases align to TRBD2. The CDR3 spans 15 residues. Germline CDR1 is SGHRS and CDR2 is YFSETQ. V lost 0 bases to trimming and J lost 8 bases; unmatched junction nucleotides: 4. CDR3 amino acids: CASSLAGTSGHEQFF. The CDR3 DNA reads as TGCGCCAGCAGCTTGGCAGGGACTAGCGGTCATGAGCAGTTCTTC.

V and J are TRBV6-1 and TRBJ1-2; D perhaps matches TRBD1 (6 bases). This CDR3 contains 14 residues. Germline V gene lookup returns CDR1 MNHNS and CDR2 SASEGT. V dropped 5 bases and J dropped 6 bases, with 16 bases sitting between them. CDR3 coding DNA: TGTGCCAGCAGTCCGGGACATTTCTCGGATGGCTACACCTTC. Protein: CASSPGHFSDGYTF.

The J gene is TRBJ2-7, the V gene TRBV4-2; the match to TRBD1 covers 8 bases. The CDR3 is made up of 15 amino acids. Germline assignment: CDR1 LGHNA and CDR2 YNFKEQ. Unmatched junction bases numbered 6, after V lost 2 bases and J lost 3 bases. As DNA, the CDR3 is TGTGCCAGCAGCCAATCCGGACAGGGAATCTACGAGCAGTACTTC. This translates into CASSQSGQGIYEQYF.

A few counts support this clonotype. The chain carries TRBV6-2 or TRBV6-3 and TRBJ2-3, with 7 positions matching TRBD2. The CDR3 runs to 15 residues. V gave up 3 bases and J gave up 2 bases; unmatched junction bases: 5. CDR1 MNHEY and CDR2 SVGEGT come from the germline V gene. The CDR3 region has the DNA TGTGCCAGCAGTTATCGTCGGGGGGACACAGATACGCAGTATTTT. This sequence encodes CASSYRRGDTDTQYF.

The CDR3 bases are TGTGCCAGCAGCCAACGATCCGGGACTAGCGGGGGATCAACAGATACGCAGTATTTT. Translation: CASSQRSGTSGGSTDTQYF. The V call is TRBV3-1, the J call TRBJ2-3; 14 positions agree with TRBD2. The CDR3 sequence is 19 residues long. Germline V gene data show CDR1 as LGHDT and CDR2 as YNNKEL (reference sequence). The J segment lost 3 bases and the V segment lost 2 bases, leaving 10 bases of the junction unmatched.

This clonotype was detected ten times or more. Here the CDR3 DNA reads TGCAGTGCTGGGATGACGGCAGATACGCAGTATTTT. It encodes CSAGMTADTQYF. This sequence joins TRBV20-1 and TRBJ2-3; D call uncertain. The CDR3 totals 12 residues. Trimming stripped 5 bases from V and 4 bases from J, with 10 bases between. Germline V lookup: CDR1 DFQATT, CDR2 SNEGSKA (reference sequence).